This is a list of T cell receptor beta chains from one sample in a study of technical replicates of blood from several donors. Assay used: immunoSEQ multiplex PCR; TCRdb lists only in-frame clones, some missing. Here the sample spans about 83,000 clones, around 90% being singletons. Sequences were obtained from T cells isolated from PBMCs. These receptor sequences come from a human donor in good health. Each CDR3 is given with its conserved first and last residue. D genes are given only for firm matches. Where a row states a size, it is once, few, many or the class of an expanded clone; other rows omit it.

clone_size: once
v_call: TRBV11-2
j_call: TRBJ2-1
d_call: TRBD2
cdr3_nt: TGTGCCAGCAGCCCTTGGACTAGCGGGGGGTACAATGAGCAGTTCTTC
cdr3_aa: CASSPWTSGGYNEQFF

clone_size: -
v_call: TRBV9
j_call: TRBJ2-3
d_call: TRBD1
cdr3_nt: TGTGCCAGCAGCCCCGCCCACGGGACAGGGAGCACAGATACGCAGTATTTT
cdr3_aa: CASSPAHGTGSTDTQYF

clone_size: once
v_call: TRBV19
j_call: TRBJ2-1
d_call: -
cdr3_nt: TGTGCCAGTAGTACCCAACCCGGGACCTACAATGAGCAGTTCTTC
cdr3_aa: CASSTQPGTYNEQFF

clone_size: -
v_call: TRBV11-2
j_call: TRBJ1-5
d_call: TRBD1
cdr3_nt: TGTGCCAGCAGCTTAGACGGGACAGGGCACCTTAGGGATCAGCCCCAGCATTTT
cdr3_aa: CASSLDGTGHLRDQPQHF

clone_size: once
v_call: TRBV30
j_call: TRBJ2-3
d_call: -
cdr3_nt: TGTGCCTGGAGTGTAGACGGGGGAGGTGAATATACGCAGTATTTT
cdr3_aa: CAWSVDGGGEYTQYF

clone_size: -
v_call: TRBV29-1
j_call: TRBJ1-2
d_call: -
cdr3_nt: TGCAGCGTTGATTGGGGGGTTTACGGCTACACCTTC
cdr3_aa: CSVDWGVYGYTF

clone_size: -
v_call: TRBV7-9
j_call: TRBJ2-1
d_call: -
cdr3_nt: TGTGCCAGCAGCTTAGCAGGGGGCAATGAGCAGTTCTTC
cdr3_aa: CASSLAGGNEQFF

clone_size: -
v_call: TRBV5-1
j_call: TRBJ2-1
d_call: -
cdr3_nt: TGCGCCAGCAGCTTGGATATAGGTACTGAGGTGTTCTTC
cdr3_aa: CASSLDIGTEVFF

clone_size: -
v_call: TRBV10-1
j_call: TRBJ2-5
d_call: -
cdr3_nt: TGCGCCAGCAGTGAGTCAGGGGATCAAGAGACCCAGTACTTC
cdr3_aa: CASSESGDQETQYF

clone_size: -
v_call: TRBV7-6
j_call: TRBJ2-2
d_call: TRBD2
cdr3_nt: TGTGCCAGCTTTAGCGGGAGGGCCGGCACCGGGGAGCTGTTTTTT
cdr3_aa: CASFSGRAGTGELFF

clone_size: -
v_call: TRBV19
j_call: TRBJ1-2
d_call: -
cdr3_nt: TGTGCCAGTAGTTCCACGTCGGGTGTAGCTAACTATGGCTACACCTTC
cdr3_aa: CASSSTSGVANYGYTF

clone_size: -
v_call: TRBV6-6
j_call: TRBJ1-6
d_call: TRBD1
cdr3_nt: TGTGCCAGCAGGGGGACAGGGAGGGGGAATTCACCCCTCCACTTT
cdr3_aa: CASRGTGRGNSPLHF

clone_size: -
v_call: TRBV2
j_call: TRBJ2-3
d_call: TRBD1
cdr3_nt: TGTGCCAGCAGTGGGGGACAGGGTCCAGATACGCAGTATTTT
cdr3_aa: CASSGGQGPDTQYF

clone_size: -
v_call: TRBV14
j_call: TRBJ2-3
d_call: TRBD2
cdr3_nt: TGTGCCAGCAGAATTAGCGGGGGGCCAGATACGCAGTATTTT
cdr3_aa: CASRISGGPDTQYF

clone_size: -
v_call: TRBV14
j_call: TRBJ2-7
d_call: TRBD1
cdr3_nt: TGTGCCAGCAGCCATGGGACAGGGATGTACGAGCAGTACTTC
cdr3_aa: CASSHGTGMYEQYF

clone_size: -
v_call: TRBV7-2
j_call: TRBJ1-2
d_call: -
cdr3_nt: TGTGCCAGCAGCTCCCCGACAAGCAACCAGTTAGCTAACTATGGCTACACCTTC
cdr3_aa: CASSSPTSNQLANYGYTF

clone_size: -
v_call: TRBV7-2
j_call: TRBJ1-2
d_call: -
cdr3_nt: TGTGCCAGCAGCTCCGGGACACTTTATGGCTACACCTTC
cdr3_aa: CASSSGTLYGYTF

clone_size: -
v_call: TRBV7-9
j_call: TRBJ2-2
d_call: -
cdr3_nt: TGTGCCAGCAGCTTTTCAGGGTCCGGGGAGCTGTTTTTT
cdr3_aa: CASSFSGSGELFF

clone_size: -
v_call: TRBV2
j_call: TRBJ2-6
d_call: -
cdr3_nt: TGTGCCAGCGAGGAACCTGGGGCCAACGTCCTGACTTTC
cdr3_aa: CASEEPGANVLTF

clone_size: -
v_call: TRBV27
j_call: TRBJ1-2
d_call: TRBD1
cdr3_nt: TGTGCCAGCAGTGGACAGGGTAGAGCCTATGGCTACACCTTC
cdr3_aa: CASSGQGRAYGYTF

clone_size: -
v_call: TRBV30
j_call: TRBJ1-4
d_call: -
cdr3_nt: TGTGCCTGGAGTTTTAGGGGCATGGGTGAAAAACTGTTTTTT
cdr3_aa: CAWSFRGMGEKLFF

clone_size: -
v_call: TRBV7-9
j_call: TRBJ2-3
d_call: TRBD2
cdr3_nt: TGTGCCACGAAGGGCGGGGGGGCAGATACGCAGTATTTT
cdr3_aa: CATKGGGADTQYF

clone_size: -
v_call: TRBV7-9
j_call: TRBJ2-1
d_call: -
cdr3_nt: TGTGCCAGCAGCCCGGGGGGCAGGATGGGGCAGTTCTTC
cdr3_aa: CASSPGGRMGQFF

clone_size: -
v_call: TRBV9
j_call: TRBJ1-4
d_call: -
cdr3_nt: TGTGCCAGCAGCCCCGGTTTGAATGAAAAACTGTTTTTT
cdr3_aa: CASSPGLNEKLFF

clone_size: few
v_call: TRBV20-1
j_call: TRBJ1-1
d_call: -
cdr3_nt: TGCAGTGCTTACCGGGTTGAAGCTTTCTTT
cdr3_aa: CSAYRVEAFF

clone_size: -
v_call: TRBV5-1
j_call: TRBJ1-1
d_call: TRBD1
cdr3_nt: TGCGCCAGCAGCTTAGACAGGGTTCCGGACACTGAAGCTTTCTTT
cdr3_aa: CASSLDRVPDTEAFF

clone_size: -
v_call: TRBV7-9
j_call: TRBJ2-3
d_call: -
cdr3_nt: TGTGCCAGCAGCTTGTCTAGCGGCACAGATACGCAGTATTTT
cdr3_aa: CASSLSSGTDTQYF

clone_size: -
v_call: TRBV2
j_call: TRBJ1-6
d_call: -
cdr3_nt: TGTGCCAGCAGGGGGACATTCGGAGATTCACCCCTCCACTTT
cdr3_aa: CASRGTFGDSPLHF

clone_size: -
v_call: TRBV19
j_call: TRBJ2-7
d_call: TRBD1
cdr3_nt: TGTGCCAGTAGGACCTCCGGGACAGGCGGTTACGAGCAGTACTTC
cdr3_aa: CASRTSGTGGYEQYF

clone_size: -
v_call: TRBV13
j_call: TRBJ2-3
d_call: -
cdr3_nt: TGTGCCAGCAGAGGGGGGGGCAGTATCTCAGATACGCAGTATTTT
cdr3_aa: CASRGGGSISDTQYF

clone_size: once
v_call: TRBV28
j_call: TRBJ1-3
d_call: -
cdr3_nt: TGTGCCAGCAGTTTCCAGGGCTCTGGAAACACCATATATTTT
cdr3_aa: CASSFQGSGNTIYF